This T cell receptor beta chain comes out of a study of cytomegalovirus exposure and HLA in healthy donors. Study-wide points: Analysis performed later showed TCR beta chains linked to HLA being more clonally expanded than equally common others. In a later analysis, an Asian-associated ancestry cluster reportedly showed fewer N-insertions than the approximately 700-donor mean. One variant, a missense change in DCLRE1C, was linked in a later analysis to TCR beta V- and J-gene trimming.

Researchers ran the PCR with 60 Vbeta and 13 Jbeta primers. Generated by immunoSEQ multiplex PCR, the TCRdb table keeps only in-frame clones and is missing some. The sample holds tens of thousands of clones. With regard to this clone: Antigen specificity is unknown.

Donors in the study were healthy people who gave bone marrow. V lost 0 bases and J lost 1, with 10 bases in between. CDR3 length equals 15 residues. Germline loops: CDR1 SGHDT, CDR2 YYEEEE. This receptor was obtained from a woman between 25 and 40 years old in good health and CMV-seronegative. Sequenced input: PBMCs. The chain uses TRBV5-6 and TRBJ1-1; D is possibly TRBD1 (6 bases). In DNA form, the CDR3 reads TGTGCCAGCAGCTTGGCTGGCAGGGGGAACACTGAAGCTTTCTTT. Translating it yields CASSLAGRGNTEAFF. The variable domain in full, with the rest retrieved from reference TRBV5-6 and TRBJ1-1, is DAGVTQSPTHLIKTRGQQVTLRCSPKSGHDTVSWYQQALGQGPQFIFQYYEEEERQRGNFPDRFSGHQFPNYSSELNVNALLLGDSALYLCASSLAGRGNTEAFFGQGTRLTVV.